This T cell receptor beta chain appears in the sequencing data of a study of post-analysis software for immune sequencing data. Study-level points and caveats: Strong co-clustering by F measure was seen for same-batch samples. Comparison of patients with controls showed roughly five TRBV segments more frequent in patients, TRBV5-6, TRBV5-1 and TRBV20-1 among them.

A remark on this clonotype: The antigen is undetermined.

Germline assignment: CDR1 LGHDT and CDR2 YNNKEL (reference sequence). The CDR3 totals 16 residues. The V end was cut by 5 bases, the J end by 4 bases, with 20 bases between. Sequencing libraries made from TCR beta cDNA carried unique molecular identifiers. TCRdb used MiXCR to reprocess the PCR reads, holding one entry per CDR3 protein. Seen here are hundreds of thousands of distinct CDR3 sequences, 30% to 45% observed once, and the top ten hold around 15%. The clonotype was recovered from a girl between 10 and 17 years old with multiple sclerosis. The material sequenced was blood. The V gene is TRBV3-1, the J gene TRBJ1-1, with D perhaps TRBD1 (6 bases). The CDR3 loop reads CASSAMGGEVGTEAFF. The CDR3 DNA sequence: TGTGCCAGCAGCGCCATGGGGGGCGAGGTGGGCACTGAAGCTTTCTTT.